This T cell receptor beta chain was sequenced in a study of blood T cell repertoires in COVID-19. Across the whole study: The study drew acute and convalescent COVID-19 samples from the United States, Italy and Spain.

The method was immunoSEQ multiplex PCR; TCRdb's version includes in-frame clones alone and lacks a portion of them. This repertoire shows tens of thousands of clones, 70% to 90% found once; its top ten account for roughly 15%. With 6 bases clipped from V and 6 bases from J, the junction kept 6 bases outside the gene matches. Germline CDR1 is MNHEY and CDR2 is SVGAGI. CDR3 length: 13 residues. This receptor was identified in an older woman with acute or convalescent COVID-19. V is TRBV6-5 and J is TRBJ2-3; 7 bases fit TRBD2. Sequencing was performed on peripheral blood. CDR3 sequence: CASRGPGGDTQYF. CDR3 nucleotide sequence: TGTGCCAGCAGGGGCCCCGGGGGGGATACGCAGTATTTT.